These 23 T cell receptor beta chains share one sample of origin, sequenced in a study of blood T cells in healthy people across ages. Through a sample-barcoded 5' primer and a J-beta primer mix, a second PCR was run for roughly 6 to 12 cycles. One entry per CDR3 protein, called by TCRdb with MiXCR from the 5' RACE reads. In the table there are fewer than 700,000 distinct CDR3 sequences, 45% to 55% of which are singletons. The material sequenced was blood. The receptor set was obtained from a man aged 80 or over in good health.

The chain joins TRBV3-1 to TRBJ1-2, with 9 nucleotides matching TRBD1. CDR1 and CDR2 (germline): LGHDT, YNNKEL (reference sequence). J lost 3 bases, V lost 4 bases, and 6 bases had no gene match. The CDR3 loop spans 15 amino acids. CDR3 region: CASSRDRASDYGYTF. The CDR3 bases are TGTGCCAGCAGCCGGGACAGGGCGTCAGACTATGGCTACACCTTC. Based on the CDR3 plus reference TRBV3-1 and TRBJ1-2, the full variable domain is DTAVSQTPKYLVTQMGNDKSIKCEQNLGHDTMYWYKQDSKKFLKIMFSYNNKELIINETVPNRFSPKSPDKAHLNLHINSLELGDSAVYFCASSRDRASDYGYTFGSGTRLTVV.

The CDR3 DNA is TGTGCCAGCAAGTACGCGGCTAATGGAAACACCATATATTTT. This codes for CASKYAANGNTIYF. The chain is built from TRBV27 and TRBJ1-3; unclear D gene. This CDR3 is built from 14 residues. Deletions cut 7 bases from V and 3 bases from J, with 13 bases between. Germline V gene data show CDR1 as MNHEY and CDR2 as SMNVEV (reference sequence).

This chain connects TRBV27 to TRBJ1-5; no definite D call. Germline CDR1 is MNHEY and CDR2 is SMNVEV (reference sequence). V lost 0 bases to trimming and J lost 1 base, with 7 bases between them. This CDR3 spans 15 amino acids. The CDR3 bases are TGTGCCAGCAGTTTATCGATTCAGAGCAATCAGCCCCAGCATTTT. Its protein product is CASSLSIQSNQPQHF.

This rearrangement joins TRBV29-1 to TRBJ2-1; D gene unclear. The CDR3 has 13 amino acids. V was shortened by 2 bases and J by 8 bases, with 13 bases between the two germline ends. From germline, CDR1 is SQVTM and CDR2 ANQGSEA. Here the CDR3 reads CSVERVALDEQFF. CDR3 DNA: TGCAGCGTTGAACGGGTAGCTTTGGATGAGCAGTTCTTC.

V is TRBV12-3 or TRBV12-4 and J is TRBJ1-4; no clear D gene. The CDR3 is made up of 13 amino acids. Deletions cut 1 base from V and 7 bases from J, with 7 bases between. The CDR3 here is CASSLGKSEKLFF. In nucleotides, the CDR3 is TGTGCCAGCAGTTTAGGGAAGAGTGAAAAACTGTTTTTT.

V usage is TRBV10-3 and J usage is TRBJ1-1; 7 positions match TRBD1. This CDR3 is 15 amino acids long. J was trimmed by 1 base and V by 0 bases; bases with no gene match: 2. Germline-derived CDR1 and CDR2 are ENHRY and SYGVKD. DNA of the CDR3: TGTGCCATCAGTGAGTCTGACAGGGCGAACACTGAAGCTTTCTTT. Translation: CAISESDRANTEAFF.

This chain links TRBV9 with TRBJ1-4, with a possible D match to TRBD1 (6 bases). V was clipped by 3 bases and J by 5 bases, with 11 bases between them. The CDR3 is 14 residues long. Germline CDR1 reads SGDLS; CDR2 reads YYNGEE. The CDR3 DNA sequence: TGTGCCAGCAGCGGGCGGCAGGGGAATGAAAAACTGTTTTTT. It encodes CASSGRQGNEKLFF. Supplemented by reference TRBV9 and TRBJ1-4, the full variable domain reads DSGVTQTPKHLITATGQRVTLRCSPRSGDLSVYWYQQSLDQGLQFLIQYYNGEERAKGNILERFSAQQFPDLHSELNLSSLELGDSALYFCASSGRQGNEKLFFGSGTQLSVL.

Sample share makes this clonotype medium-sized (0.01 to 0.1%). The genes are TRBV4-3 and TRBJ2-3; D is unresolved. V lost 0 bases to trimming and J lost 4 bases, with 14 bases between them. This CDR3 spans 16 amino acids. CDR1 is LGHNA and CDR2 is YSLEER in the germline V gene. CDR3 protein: CASSQDPAFLADTQYF. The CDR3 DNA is TGCGCCAGCAGCCAAGACCCCGCCTTTCTGGCAGATACGCAGTATTTT.

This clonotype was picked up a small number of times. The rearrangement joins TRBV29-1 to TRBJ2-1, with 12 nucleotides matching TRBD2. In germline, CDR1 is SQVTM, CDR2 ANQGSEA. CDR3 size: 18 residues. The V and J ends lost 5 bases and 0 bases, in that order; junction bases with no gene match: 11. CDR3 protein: CSVLGLAGPPSSYNEQFF. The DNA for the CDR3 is TGCAGCGTTTTAGGACTAGCGGGACCTCCGAGCTCCTACAATGAGCAGTTCTTC.

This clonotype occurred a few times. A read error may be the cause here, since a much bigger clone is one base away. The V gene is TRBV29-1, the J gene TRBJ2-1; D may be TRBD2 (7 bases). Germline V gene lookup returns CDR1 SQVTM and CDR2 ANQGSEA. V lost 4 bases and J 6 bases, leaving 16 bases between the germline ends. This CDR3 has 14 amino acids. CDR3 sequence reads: CSVVSRGALNEQFF. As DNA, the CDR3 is TGCAGCGTTGTCTCTCGGGGGGCCCTCAATGAGCAGTTCTTC.

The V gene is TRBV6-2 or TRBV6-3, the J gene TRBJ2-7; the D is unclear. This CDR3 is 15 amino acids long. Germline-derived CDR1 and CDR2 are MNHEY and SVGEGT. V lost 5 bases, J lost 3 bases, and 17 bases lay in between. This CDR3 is CASSQPGMGNYEQYF. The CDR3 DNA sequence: TGTGCCAGCAGTCAGCCTGGAATGGGGAACTACGAGCAGTACTTC.

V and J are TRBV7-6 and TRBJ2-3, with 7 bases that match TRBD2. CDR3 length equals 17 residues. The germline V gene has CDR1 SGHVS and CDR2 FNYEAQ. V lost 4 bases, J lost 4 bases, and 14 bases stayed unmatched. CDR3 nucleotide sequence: TGTGCCAGCAGCTCCACCCCTGGGGGGAGGGAATCAGATACGCAGTATTTT. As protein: CASSSTPGGRESDTQYF.

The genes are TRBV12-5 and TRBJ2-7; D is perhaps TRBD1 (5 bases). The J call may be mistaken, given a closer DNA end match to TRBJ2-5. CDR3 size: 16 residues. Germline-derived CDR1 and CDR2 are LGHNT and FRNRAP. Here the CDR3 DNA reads TGTGCTAGTGGTTTGACGAAAGGACACCACCAAGAGACCCAGTACTTC. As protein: CASGLTKGHHQETQYF.

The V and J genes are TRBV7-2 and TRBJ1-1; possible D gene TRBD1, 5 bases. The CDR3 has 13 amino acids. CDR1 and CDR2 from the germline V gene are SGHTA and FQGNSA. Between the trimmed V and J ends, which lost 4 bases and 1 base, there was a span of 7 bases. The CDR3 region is CASSYDRNTEAFF. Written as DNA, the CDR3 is TGTGCCAGCAGCTACGACAGGAACACTGAAGCTTTCTTT.

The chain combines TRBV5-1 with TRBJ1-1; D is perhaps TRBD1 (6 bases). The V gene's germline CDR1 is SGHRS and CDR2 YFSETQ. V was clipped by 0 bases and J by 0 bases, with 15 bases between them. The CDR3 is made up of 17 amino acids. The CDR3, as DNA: TGCGCCAGCAGCTTGGAGGGGCAGGGGCGCATGAACACTGAAGCTTTCTTT. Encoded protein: CASSLEGQGRMNTEAFF.

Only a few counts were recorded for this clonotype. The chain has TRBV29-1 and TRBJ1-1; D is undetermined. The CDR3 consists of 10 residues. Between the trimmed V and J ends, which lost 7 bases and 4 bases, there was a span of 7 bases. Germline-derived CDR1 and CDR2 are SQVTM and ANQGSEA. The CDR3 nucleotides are TGCAGCGGAATAGTCACTGAAGCTTTCTTT. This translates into CSGIVTEAFF.

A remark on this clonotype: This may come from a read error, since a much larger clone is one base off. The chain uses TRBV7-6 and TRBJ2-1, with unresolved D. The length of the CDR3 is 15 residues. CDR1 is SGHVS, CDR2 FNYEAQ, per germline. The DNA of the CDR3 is TGTGCCAGCAGCCGTCGTGCCCCCTACTACAATGGGCAGTTCTTC. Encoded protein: CASSRRAPYYNGQFF.

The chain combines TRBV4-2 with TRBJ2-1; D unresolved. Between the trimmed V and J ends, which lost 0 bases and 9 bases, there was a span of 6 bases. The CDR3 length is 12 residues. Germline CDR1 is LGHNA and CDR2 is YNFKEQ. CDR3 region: CASSQDRTEQFF. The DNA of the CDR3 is TGTGCCAGCAGCCAAGATCGGACTGAGCAGTTCTTC.

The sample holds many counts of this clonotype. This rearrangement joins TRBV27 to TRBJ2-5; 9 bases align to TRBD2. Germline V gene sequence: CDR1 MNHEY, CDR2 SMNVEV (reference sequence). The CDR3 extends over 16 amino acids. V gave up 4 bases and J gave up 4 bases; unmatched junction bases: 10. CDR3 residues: CASSSFGGGALETQYF. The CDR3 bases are TGTGCCAGCAGTTCCTTTGGCGGGGGGGCCTTAGAGACCCAGTACTTC.

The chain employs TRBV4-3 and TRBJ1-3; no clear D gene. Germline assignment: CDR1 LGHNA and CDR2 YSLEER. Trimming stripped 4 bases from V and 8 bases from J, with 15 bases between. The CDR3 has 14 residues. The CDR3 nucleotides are TGCGCCAGCAGCCCACGGACCCAGGCGGACACCATATATTTT. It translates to CASSPRTQADTIYF.

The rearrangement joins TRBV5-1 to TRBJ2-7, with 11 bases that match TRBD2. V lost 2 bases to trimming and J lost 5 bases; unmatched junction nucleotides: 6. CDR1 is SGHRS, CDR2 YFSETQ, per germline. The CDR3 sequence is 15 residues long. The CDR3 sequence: CASSFNSGRAHEQYF. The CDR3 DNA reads TGCGCCAGCAGCTTCAATAGCGGGAGGGCCCACGAGCAGTACTTC.

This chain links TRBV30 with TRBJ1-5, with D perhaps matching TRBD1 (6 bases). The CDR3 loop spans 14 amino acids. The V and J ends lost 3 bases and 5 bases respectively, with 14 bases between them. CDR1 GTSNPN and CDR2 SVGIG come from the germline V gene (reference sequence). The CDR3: CAWRRQAADQPQHF. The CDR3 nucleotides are TGTGCCTGGAGGAGACAGGCCGCCGATCAGCCCCAGCATTTT.

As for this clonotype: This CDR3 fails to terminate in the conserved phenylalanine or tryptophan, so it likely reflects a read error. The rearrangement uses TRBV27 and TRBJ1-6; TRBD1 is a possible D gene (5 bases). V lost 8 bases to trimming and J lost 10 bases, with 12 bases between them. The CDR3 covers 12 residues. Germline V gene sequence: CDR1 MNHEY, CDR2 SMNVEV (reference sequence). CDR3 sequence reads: CASGAGRSPLHL. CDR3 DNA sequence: TGTGCCAGCGGAGCAGGGCGGTCACCCCTCCACTTA.